A single sample is the source of the 14 T cell receptor beta chains below, sequenced in a study of naive and memory T cell subsets. The SP2 primer and nested alpha and beta constant region primers amplified ligated cDNA in four rounds. TCRdb itself ran the 5' RACE reads through MiXCR, one entry per CDR3 protein. Of fewer than 40,000 distinct CDR3 sequences listed, over 15% were seen once; the top ten hold 2% to 3%. The library had UMIs added by 3' ligation of an oligonucleotide to TCR cDNA. These receptors were collected from a female donor in good health.

The chain is built from TRBV18 and TRBJ2-1; D remains ambiguous. CDR1 and CDR2 (germline): KGHSH, LQKENI. V lost 3 bases and J lost 4, with 1 base in between. The CDR3 extends over 11 amino acids. The CDR3 sequence: CASSPYNEQFF. CDR3 nucleotide sequence: TGTGCCAGCTCACCTTACAATGAGCAGTTCTTC.

This chain connects TRBV6-5 to TRBJ2-7; 9 bases line up with TRBD2. The CDR3 covers 12 residues. In germline, CDR1 is MNHEY, CDR2 SVGAGI. V gave up 6 bases and J gave up 7 bases; unmatched junction bases: 4. The CDR3: CASRASGVEQYF. The DNA for the CDR3 is TGTGCCAGCAGGGCTAGCGGGGTAGAGCAGTACTTC.

V and J are TRBV5-1 and TRBJ2-5; either TRBD1 or TRBD2 may fit D (5 bases each). CDR3 length: 16 residues. Germline-derived CDR1 and CDR2 are SGHRS and YFSETQ. Trimming shortened V by 3 bases and J by 1 base, and 16 bases separated the two germline ends. The CDR3 sequence is CASSSGTADSQETQYF. CDR3 bases: TGCGCCAGCAGCTCCGGGACCGCCGATTCCCAAGAGACCCAGTACTTC.

This clonotype has ten or more counts. The V and J genes are TRBV7-8 and TRBJ2-1; maybe TRBD1 (6 bases). With 1 base removed from V and 7 bases from J, the gap between germline ends came to 8 bases. There are 13 residues in the CDR3. CDR1 is SGHVS and CDR2 is FQNEAQ in the germline V gene. The CDR3 nucleotides are TGTGCCAGCAGCTTAGTAGGGACAAATGAGCAGTTCTTC. This translates into CASSLVGTNEQFF.

This chain joins TRBV10-2 and TRBJ2-1, with 9 positions matching TRBD1. Trimming removed 9 bases from V and 10 bases from J; junction bases left unmatched: 7. Per germline, CDR1 WSHSY and CDR2 SAAADI. The CDR3 extends over 12 amino acids. This CDR3 reads CASIQGAREQFF. DNA of the CDR3: TGCGCCAGTATACAGGGGGCGAGAGAGCAGTTCTTC.

This clonotype has at least ten counts. The V call is TRBV6-2 or TRBV6-3, the J call TRBJ1-5; D is uncertain. The CDR3 length is 15 residues. V lost 4 bases and J 0 bases, leaving 10 bases between the germline ends. Germline CDR1 is MNHEY and CDR2 is SVGEGT. As DNA, the CDR3 is TGTGCCAGCAGTTTTACAGAGGGTAGCAATCAGCCCCAGCATTTT. Encoded protein: CASSFTEGSNQPQHF.

This clonotype was detected ten times or more. This chain connects TRBV29-1 to TRBJ2-7; 10 bases fit TRBD1. V gave up 1 base and J gave up 6 bases; unmatched junction bases: 6. Germline-derived CDR1 and CDR2 are SQVTM and ANQGSEA. The CDR3 has 14 residues. This CDR3 is CSVEGDRGSPEQYF. The CDR3 DNA sequence: TGCAGCGTTGAAGGGGACAGGGGCTCCCCCGAGCAGTACTTC.

The CDR3: CASSPRSGGAAYNEQFF. Here the CDR3 DNA reads TGCGCCAGCAGCCCTAGGAGCGGGGGGGCCGCCTACAATGAGCAGTTCTTC. V gene TRBV5-1 combines with J gene TRBJ2-1, with TRBD2 identical over 10 bases. The CDR3 contains 17 residues. Germline lookup yields CDR1 SGHRS and CDR2 YFSETQ. Unmatched junction bases numbered 9, after V lost 4 bases and J lost 2 bases.

This clonotype was counted at least ten times. The chain links TRBV29-1 to TRBJ2-3, with TRBD1 matching over 10 bases. After removal of 6 bases from V and 1 base from J, the junction contained 1 base not matched to a gene. The CDR3 has 13 residues. From germline, CDR1 is SQVTM and CDR2 ANQGSEA. The CDR3 loop reads CSVGQGGTDTQYF. As DNA, the CDR3 is TGCAGCGTCGGACAGGGGGGCACAGATACGCAGTATTTT.

The table lists this clonotype with many counts. V gene TRBV20-1 combines with J gene TRBJ1-2; 8 bases fit TRBD1. This CDR3 has 14 amino acids. Germline V lookup: CDR1 DFQATT, CDR2 SNEGSKA (reference sequence). With V trimmed by 4 bases and J by 6 bases, 10 bases remained unmatched. The CDR3 protein is CSATHTGTGDGYTF. DNA of the CDR3: TGCAGTGCTACGCATACCGGGACAGGAGATGGCTACACCTTC.

In this sample, this clonotype turned up a few times. The genes are TRBV6-5 and TRBJ1-1; D unclear. CDR1 and CDR2 (germline): MNHEY, SVGAGI. CDR3 length: 14 residues. The germline V and J ends were trimmed by 8 bases and 1 base, with 14 bases remaining between them. The CDR3 DNA follows: TGTGCCAGCCGGGAGGGAAGGAGGAACACTGAAGCTTTCTTT. This gives the protein CASREGRRNTEAFF.

This clonotype was found many times. The chain employs TRBV18 and TRBJ1-6; no clear D gene. CDR1 and CDR2 (germline): KGHSH, LQKENI. The CDR3 runs to 16 residues. Trimming took 3 bases from V and 0 from J, leaving 9 bases between them. CDR3 loop: CASSPAQFSYNSPLHF. DNA of the CDR3: TGTGCCAGCTCACCTGCCCAGTTCTCCTATAATTCACCCCTCCACTTT.

V gene TRBV15 combines with J gene TRBJ2-2; a possible D gene is TRBD2 (5 bases). V lost 5 bases to trimming and J lost 5 bases, with 24 bases between them. The CDR3 covers 18 residues. Germline CDR1 reads LNHNV; CDR2 reads YYDKDF (reference sequence). CDR3 coding DNA: TGTGCCACCAGCCCGATGGTGGGGTTTCGGGGTACAACCGGGGAGCTGTTTTTT. Amino acids: CATSPMVGFRGTTGELFF.

The chain is built from TRBV7-2 and TRBJ2-1; maybe TRBD1 (6 bases). Germline lookup yields CDR1 SGHTA and CDR2 FQGNSA. This CDR3 contains 14 residues. The V and J ends lost 0 bases and 7 bases respectively, with 10 bases between them. The CDR3 sequence is CASSLALRGNEQFF. The CDR3 DNA follows: TGTGCCAGCAGCTTAGCGCTCAGGGGAAATGAGCAGTTCTTC.